This TCR beta chain originates from a study of blood T cell repertoires in COVID-19. Study information: Researchers got acute and convalescent COVID-19 samples from the United States, Italy and Spain. The analysed material was cDNA or gDNA that came from T cells, B-cell-depleted T cells, or PBMCs.

This clone came up once. The germline V gene encodes CDR1 KGHDR and CDR2 SFDVKD. CDR3 length: 15 amino acids. Trimming shortened V by 4 bases and J by 1 base, and 11 bases separated the two germline ends. As handled by the study authors: Amplified reference gene primers provided the basis for estimating nucleated cell counts. Profiling relied on immunoSEQ multiplex PCR, and the TCRdb table lists in-frame clones only, not all of them. The V and J calls and the clone size are those of that table, but D and trimming were determined from the DNA. The repertoire holds fewer than 15,000 clones, with 80% to 95% as singletons.

This rearrangement joins TRBV24-1 to TRBJ2-3, with D perhaps TRBD1 (6 bases). Sequencing used peripheral blood. The sequence came from a human donor with active COVID-19. The donor label of this sample is uncertain. CDR3 region: CATSDQGRGTDTQYF. The CDR3 DNA sequence: TGTGCCACCAGTGACCAGGGGAGAGGCACAGATACGCAGTATTTT.